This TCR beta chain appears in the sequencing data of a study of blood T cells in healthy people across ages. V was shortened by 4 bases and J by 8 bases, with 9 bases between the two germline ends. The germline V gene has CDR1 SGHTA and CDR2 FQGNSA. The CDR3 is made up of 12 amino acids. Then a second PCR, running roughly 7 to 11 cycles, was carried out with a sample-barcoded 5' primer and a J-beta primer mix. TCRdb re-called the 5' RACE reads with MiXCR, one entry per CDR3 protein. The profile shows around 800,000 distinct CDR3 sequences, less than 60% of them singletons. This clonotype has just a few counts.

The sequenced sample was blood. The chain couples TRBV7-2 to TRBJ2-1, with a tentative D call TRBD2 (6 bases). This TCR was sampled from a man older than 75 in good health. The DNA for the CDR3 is TGTGCCAGCAGCTCACTAGCCGATGAGCAGTTCTTC. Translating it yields CASSSLADEQFF.